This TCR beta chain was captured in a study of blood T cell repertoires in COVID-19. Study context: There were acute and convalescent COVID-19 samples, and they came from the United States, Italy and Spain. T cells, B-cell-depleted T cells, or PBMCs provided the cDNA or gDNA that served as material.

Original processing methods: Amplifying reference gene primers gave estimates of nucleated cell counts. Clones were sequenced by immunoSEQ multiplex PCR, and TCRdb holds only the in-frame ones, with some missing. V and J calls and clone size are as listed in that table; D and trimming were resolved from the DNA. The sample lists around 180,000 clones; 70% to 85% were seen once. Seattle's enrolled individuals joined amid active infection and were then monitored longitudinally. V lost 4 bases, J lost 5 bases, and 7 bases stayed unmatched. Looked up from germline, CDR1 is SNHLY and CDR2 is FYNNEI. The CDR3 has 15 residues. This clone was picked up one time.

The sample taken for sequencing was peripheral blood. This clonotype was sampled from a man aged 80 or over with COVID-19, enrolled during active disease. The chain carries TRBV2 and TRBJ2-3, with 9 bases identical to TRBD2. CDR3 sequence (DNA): TGTGCCAGCAGTGGCGGTAGCGGGGGTAGAGATACGCAGTATTTT. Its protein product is CASSGGSGGRDTQYF. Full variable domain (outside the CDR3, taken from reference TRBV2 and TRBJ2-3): EPEVTQTPSHQVTQMGQEVILRCVPISNHLYFYWYRQILGQKVEFLVSFYNNEISEKSEIFDDQFSVERPDGSNFTLKIRSTKLEDSAMYFCASSGGSGGRDTQYFGPGTRLTVL.